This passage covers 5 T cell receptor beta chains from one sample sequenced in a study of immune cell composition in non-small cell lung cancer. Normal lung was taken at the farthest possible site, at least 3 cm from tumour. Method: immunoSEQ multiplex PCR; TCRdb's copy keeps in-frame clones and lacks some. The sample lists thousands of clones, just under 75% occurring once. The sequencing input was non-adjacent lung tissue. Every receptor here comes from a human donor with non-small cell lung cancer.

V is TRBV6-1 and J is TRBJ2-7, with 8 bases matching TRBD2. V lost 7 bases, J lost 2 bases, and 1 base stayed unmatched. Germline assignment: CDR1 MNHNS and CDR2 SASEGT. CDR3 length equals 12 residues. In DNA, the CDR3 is TGTGCCAGCAAACTAGCGGCCTACGAGCAGTACTTC. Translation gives CASKLAAYEQYF.

CDR3 sequence: CASSVGGSGMSSTDTQYF. The CDR3 nucleotides are TGTGCCAGCAGCGTAGGGGGTAGCGGGATGTCTAGCACAGATACGCAGTATTTT. The chain employs TRBV9 and TRBJ2-3; 8 bases agree with TRBD2. The CDR3 length is 18 residues. Germline V gives CDR1 SGDLS, CDR2 YYNGEE. V was pared by 0 bases and J by 0 bases, with 9 bases of the junction left unmatched. Full variable domain (outside the CDR3, taken from reference TRBV9 and TRBJ2-3): DSGVTQTPKHLITATGQRVTLRCSPRSGDLSVYWYQQSLDQGLQFLIQYYNGEERAKGNILERFSAQQFPDLHSELNLSSLELGDSALYFCASSVGGSGMSSTDTQYFGPGTRLTVL.

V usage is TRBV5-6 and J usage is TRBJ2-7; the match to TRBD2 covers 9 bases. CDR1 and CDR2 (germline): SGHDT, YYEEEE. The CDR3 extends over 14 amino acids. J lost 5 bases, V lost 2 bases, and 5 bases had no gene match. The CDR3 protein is CASSFPGLANEQYF. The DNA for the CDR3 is TGTGCCAGCAGCTTTCCGGGACTAGCAAACGAGCAGTACTTC.

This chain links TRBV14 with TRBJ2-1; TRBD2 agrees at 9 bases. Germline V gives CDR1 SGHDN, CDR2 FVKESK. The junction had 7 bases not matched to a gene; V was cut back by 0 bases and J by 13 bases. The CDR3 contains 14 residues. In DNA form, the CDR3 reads TGTGCCAGCAGCCAAGATCTGGTAGCGGGAGCCCAGTTCTTC. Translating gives CASSQDLVAGAQFF.

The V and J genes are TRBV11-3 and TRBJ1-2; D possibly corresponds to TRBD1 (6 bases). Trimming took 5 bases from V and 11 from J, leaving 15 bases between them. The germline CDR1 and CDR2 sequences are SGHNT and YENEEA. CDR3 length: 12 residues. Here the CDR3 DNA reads TGTGCCAGCAGCCTGGGATCCCAGGGGTACACCTTC. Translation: CASSLGSQGYTF.